This is a list of T cell receptor beta chains from one sample in a study of CD8+CD57+ T cells in acquired aplastic anemia. TCRdb re-derived calls from the reads in MiXCR, one entry per CDR3 protein. The sample comprises just over 200,000 distinct CDR3 sequences, 65% of which are singletons, and about 60% rests with the top ten. The sample taken for sequencing was sorted CD4+, CD8+, or CD8+CD57+ T cells (not recorded which) from PBMCs. These receptors were collected from a human donor with aplastic anemia. Both conserved end residues are part of each CDR3. D genes are given only for firm matches. Clone size, where shown, is once, few, many, or a class for clones that have expanded.

J gene: TRBJ2-1; D gene: TRBD2; CDR3 length: 13; clone size: -; V gene: TRBV10-3; CDR3 protein: CAIAGGRSNEQFF; CDR3 DNA: TGTGCCATCGCGGGCGGGAGGAGCAATGAGCAGTTCTTC
J gene: TRBJ1-6; D gene: TRBD1; CDR3 length: 14; clone size: few; V gene: TRBV19; CDR3 protein: CASMGTGGHSPLHF; CDR3 DNA: TGTGCCAGTATGGGGACAGGGGGGCATTCACCCCTCCACTTT
J gene: TRBJ1-5; D gene: -; CDR3 length: 17; clone size: -; V gene: TRBV5-6; CDR3 protein: CASSLEKRADSNQPQHF; CDR3 DNA: TGTGCCAGCAGCTTGGAAAAAAGGGCTGATAGCAATCAGCCCCAGCATTTT
J gene: TRBJ2-7; D gene: TRBD1; CDR3 length: 14; clone size: -; V gene: TRBV5-6; CDR3 protein: CASSQGAPAYEQYF; CDR3 DNA: TGTGCCAGCAGCCAGGGGGCCCCCGCCTACGAGCAGTACTTC
J gene: TRBJ2-7; D gene: -; CDR3 length: 8; clone size: -; V gene: TRBV24-1; CDR3 protein: CATSDRTF; CDR3 DNA: TGTGCCACCAGTGACCGTACTTTC
J gene: TRBJ1-3; D gene: -; CDR3 length: 13; clone size: once; V gene: TRBV19; CDR3 protein: CASSILSGNTIYF; CDR3 DNA: TGTGCCAGTAGTATTTTATCTGGAAACACCATATATTTT
J gene: TRBJ1-4; D gene: -; CDR3 length: 20; clone size: once; V gene: TRBV9; CDR3 protein: CASSVADSSSSGREYEKLFF; CDR3 DNA: TGTGCCAGCAGCGTAGCGGACAGCTCCTCTTCGGGCAGGGAGTATGAAAAACTGTTTTTT
J gene: TRBJ1-4; D gene: -; CDR3 length: 16; clone size: -; V gene: TRBV5-1; CDR3 protein: CASSMNRSGAVEKLFF; CDR3 DNA: TGCGCCAGCAGCATGAATCGGTCAGGGGCTGTGGAAAAACTGTTTTTT
J gene: TRBJ1-2; D gene: TRBD1; CDR3 length: 16; clone size: -; V gene: TRBV5-1; CDR3 protein: CASSFLPGTGYQGYTF; CDR3 DNA: TGCGCCAGCAGCTTTCTCCCCGGGACAGGGTATCAAGGCTACACCTTC
J gene: TRBJ2-7; D gene: TRBD1; CDR3 length: 15; clone size: -; V gene: TRBV25-1; CDR3 protein: CASSVGTGVSYEQYF; CDR3 DNA: TGTGCCAGCAGTGTTGGGACAGGTGTTTCCTACGAGCAGTACTTC
J gene: TRBJ1-1; D gene: -; CDR3 length: 14; clone size: few; V gene: TRBV5-1; CDR3 protein: CASCYLDLNTEAFF; CDR3 DNA: TGCGCCAGCTGCTACCTGGACCTGAACACTGAAGCTTTCTTT
J gene: TRBJ2-5; D gene: -; CDR3 length: 15; clone size: -; V gene: TRBV15; CDR3 protein: CATSRDYIEQETQYF; CDR3 DNA: TGTGCCACCAGCAGAGATTACATTGAGCAAGAGACCCAGTACTTC